This note documents a single TCR beta chain sequence. Likely unrecorded immune exposures existed in these nominally healthy donors. The record originates from a study of cytomegalovirus exposure and HLA in healthy donors. PCR used 60 Vbeta primers and 13 Jbeta primers. Assay: immunoSEQ multiplex PCR; the TCRdb copy retains only in-frame clones and omits some. This table holds roughly 150,000 clones, approximately 80% found once. The germline V and J ends were trimmed by 4 bases and 4 bases, with 11 bases remaining between them. The germline gives CDR1 MNHNS, CDR2 SASEGT. The CDR3 is 14 amino acids. This chain connects TRBV6-1 to TRBJ1-5, with D tentatively TRBD1 (5 bases). Sequencing was carried out using PBMCs. The TCR comes from a male donor in good health and CMV-seronegative. The CDR3 is CASSGHGGNQPQHF. The CDR3 DNA is TGTGCCAGCAGTGGACACGGGGGGAATCAGCCCCAGCATTTT.